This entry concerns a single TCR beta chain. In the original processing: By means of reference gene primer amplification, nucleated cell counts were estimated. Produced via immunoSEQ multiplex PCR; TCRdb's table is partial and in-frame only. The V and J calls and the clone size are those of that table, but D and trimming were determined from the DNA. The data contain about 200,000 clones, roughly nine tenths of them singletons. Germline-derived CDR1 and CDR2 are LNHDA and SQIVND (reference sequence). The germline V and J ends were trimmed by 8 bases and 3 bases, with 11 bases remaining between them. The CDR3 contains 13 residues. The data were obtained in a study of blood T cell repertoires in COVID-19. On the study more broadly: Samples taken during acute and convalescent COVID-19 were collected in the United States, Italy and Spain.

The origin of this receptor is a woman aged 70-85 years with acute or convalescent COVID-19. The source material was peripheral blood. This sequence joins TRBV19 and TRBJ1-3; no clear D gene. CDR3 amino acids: CASGRGFGNTIYF. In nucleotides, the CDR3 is TGTGCCAGTGGCCGGGGATTTGGAAACACCATATATTTT.